The sequence of this T cell receptor beta chain was determined in a study of graft-versus-host responses after intestinal transplantation. Study at large: Once they had received anti-thymocyte globulin induction, all recipients took tacrolimus and steroids for approximately 3 years.

Germline V gene sequence: CDR1 MGHDK, CDR2 SYGVNS. The CDR3 loop spans 17 amino acids. V was pared by 2 bases and J by 2 bases, with 10 bases of the junction left unmatched. Assay used: immunoSEQ multiplex PCR; TCRdb lists only in-frame clones, some missing. There are 29,000 or so clones in the sample; around 90% occur only once, and under 14% lies in the top ten. The source was PBMCs, collected nearly 470 days after intestinal transplantation. This chain connects TRBV25-1 to TRBJ2-5; 8 bases are shared with TRBD2. This sequence was found in a human patient who received an intestinal transplant, so some T cells may come from the graft donor. Here the CDR3 reads CASSERLAGHPQETQYF. CDR3 nucleotides: TGTGCCAGCAGTGAAAGGCTAGCGGGCCATCCACAAGAGACCCAGTACTTC. The entire variable domain, with the rest obtained from reference TRBV25-1 and TRBJ2-5, is as follows: EADIYQTPRYLVIGTGKKITLECSQTMGHDKMYWYQQDPGMELHLIHYSYGVNSTEKGDLSSESTVSRIRTEHFPLTLESARPSHTSQYLCASSERLAGHPQETQYFGPGTRLLVL.